The rows below give T cell receptor beta chains drawn from one sample of a study of tumor-infiltrating lymphocytes in primary liver carcinoma. TCRdb called the multiplex PCR reads again in MiXCR, with one record for every CDR3 protein. The sample has around 330,000 distinct CDR3 sequences; 50% to 70% are singletons. The sequenced sample consisted of peripheral blood. These receptors were obtained from a man between 35 and 55 years old with primary liver carcinoma and hepatitis B virus infection. The CDR3 runs from the conserved cysteine through the conserved F or W. A D gene is named only where the DNA matches it firmly. A clone size is listed for some rows: how often the clone was seen (once, few, many), or a class if it is expanded.

J	V	D	size	DNA	CDR3
TRBJ1-1	TRBV6-2/TRBV6-3	-	once	TGTGCCAGCAAGTCTAGGGGGTGGAACACTGAAGCTTTCTTT	CASKSRGWNTEAFF
TRBJ2-1	TRBV6-1	-	few	TGTGCCAGCAGTGAAGCGGGAGGGACAGGCTCCTACAATGAGCAGTTCTTC	CASSEAGGTGSYNEQFF
TRBJ2-5	TRBV6-1	TRBD2	-	TGTGCCAGCAACCGAAGGACTAGCGGGAGGATCCAAGAGACCCAGTACTTC	CASNRRTSGRIQETQYF
TRBJ1-4	TRBV5-5	-	-	TGTGCCAGCAGCTTGGGTACAGGCTGGGGTGGAAAACTGTTTTTT	CASSLGTGWGGKLFF
TRBJ2-7	TRBV30	-	-	TGTGCCTGGAACGCCCGGGGGTTACACGAGCAGTACTTC	CAWNARGLHEQYF
TRBJ2-1	TRBV5-5	-	-	TGTGTCAGCAGACTAGAGCCGGGATTTAGTGAGCAGTTCTTC	CVSRLEPGFSEQFF
TRBJ2-4	TRBV20-1	TRBD1	-	TGCAGTGCTAGGGACAGGGTGGACATTCAGTACTTC	CSARDRVDIQYF
TRBJ2-1	TRBV11-2	-	-	TGTACCAGCAGCTTAGTAGGGGGTAGAAACAATGTGCAGTTCTTC	CTSSLVGGRNNVQFF
TRBJ2-3	TRBV11-2	-	-	TGTGCCAGCAGCTCCGGTCTCCGGGGTACGCAGTATTTT	CASSSGLRGTQYF
TRBJ2-7	TRBV29-1	-	-	TGCAGTGTTCGAGGCAGGGTTGGAGGCGATGAGCAGTACTTC	CSVRGRVGGDEQYF
TRBJ1-5	TRBV10-3	TRBD1	-	TGTGCCATCAGTGATGGAGGGGGCGGTCAGCCCCAGCATTTT	CAISDGGGGQPQHF
TRBJ2-1	TRBV29-1	TRBD2	many	TGCAGCGTCAAGGGACTAGCGGACACGACTGAGCAGTTCTTC	CSVKGLADTTEQFF
TRBJ2-7	TRBV5-1	TRBD2	-	TGCGCCAGCAGCTTTACTAGCGGGAACTACGACCAGTACTTC	CASSFTSGNYDQYF
TRBJ1-5	TRBV30	-	few	TGTGCCTGGAGTGAAGGCTCTCGTAAGCCCCAGCATTTT	CAWSEGSRKPQHF
TRBJ1-6	TRBV4-3	-	-	TGCGCCTGCAGTCAAGAATGGGGGGATTCACCCCTCCACTTT	CACSQEWGDSPLHF
TRBJ2-7	TRBV4-1	-	-	TGCGCCAGCAGCCGAAGAGGCGGGACCCTCTCCTACGAGCAGTACTTC	CASSRRGGTLSYEQYF
TRBJ2-1	TRBV29-1	-	many	TGCAGCGTTGAGCTCGGGACTCACAATGAGCAGTTCTTC	CSVELGTHNEQFF
TRBJ1-2	TRBV11-2	TRBD1	-	TGTGCCAGCAGCTTCGCAGGGGGTGCTTACCCCTTTGACTACACCTTC	CASSFAGGAYPFDYTF